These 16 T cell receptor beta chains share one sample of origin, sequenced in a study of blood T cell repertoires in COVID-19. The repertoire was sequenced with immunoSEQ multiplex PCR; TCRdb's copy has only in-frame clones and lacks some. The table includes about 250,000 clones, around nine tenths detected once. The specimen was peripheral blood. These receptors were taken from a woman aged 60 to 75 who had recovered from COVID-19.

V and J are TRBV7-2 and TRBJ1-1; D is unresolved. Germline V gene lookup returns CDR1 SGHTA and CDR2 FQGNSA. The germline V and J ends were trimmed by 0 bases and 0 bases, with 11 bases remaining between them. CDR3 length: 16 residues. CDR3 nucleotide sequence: TGTGCCAGCAGCTTAGCCTTCGGTAGTGTGAACACTGAAGCTTTCTTT. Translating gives CASSLAFGSVNTEAFF.

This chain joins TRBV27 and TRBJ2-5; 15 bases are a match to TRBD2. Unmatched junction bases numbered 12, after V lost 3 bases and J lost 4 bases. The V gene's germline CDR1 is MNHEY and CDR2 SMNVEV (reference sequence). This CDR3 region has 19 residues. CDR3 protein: CASSLGWGLAGGPRETQYF. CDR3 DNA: TGTGCCAGCAGTTTGGGTTGGGGACTAGCGGGGGGCCCTAGAGAGACCCAGTACTTC.

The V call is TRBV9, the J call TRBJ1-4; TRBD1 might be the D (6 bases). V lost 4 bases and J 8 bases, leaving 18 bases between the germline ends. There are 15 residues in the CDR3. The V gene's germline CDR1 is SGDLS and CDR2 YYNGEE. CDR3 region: CASSPGGGGLEKLFF. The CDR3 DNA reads TGTGCCAGCAGCCCGGGGGGCGGGGGACTGGAAAAACTGTTTTTT.

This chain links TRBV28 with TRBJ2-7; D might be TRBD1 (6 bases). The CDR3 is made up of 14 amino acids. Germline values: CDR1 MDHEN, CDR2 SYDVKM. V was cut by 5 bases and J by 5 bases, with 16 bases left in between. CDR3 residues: CASSPPLTGHEQYF. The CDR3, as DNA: TGTGCCAGCAGTCCACCGCTGACAGGTCACGAGCAGTACTTC.

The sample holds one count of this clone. CDR3 coding DNA: TGTGCCAGCAGCTTGGAGGGGCGCAGGGGGGTTATATACGAGCAGTACTTC. It codes for CASSLEGRRGVIYEQYF. This chain links TRBV5-8 with TRBJ2-7, with D perhaps matching TRBD1 (7 bases). Trimming removed 0 bases at V and 4 bases at J, with 20 bases between. The CDR3 runs to 17 residues. CDR1 is SGHTS, CDR2 YDEGEE, per germline.

For the CDR3, the DNA is TGTGCCAGCAGCTCGACAGCGTCGAACACTGAAGCTTTCTTT. This translates into CASSSTASNTEAFF. The rearrangement joins TRBV5-4 to TRBJ1-1; weak D call: TRBD1 (5 bases). The germline V gene has CDR1 SGHNT and CDR2 YYREEE (reference sequence). This CDR3 contains 14 residues. V lost 3 bases, J lost 1 base, and 10 bases lay in between.

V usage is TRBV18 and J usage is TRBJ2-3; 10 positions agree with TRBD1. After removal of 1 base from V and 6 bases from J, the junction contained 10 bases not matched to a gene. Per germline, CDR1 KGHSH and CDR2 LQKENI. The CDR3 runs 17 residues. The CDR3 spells CASSPRDRGPKTDTQYF. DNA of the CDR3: TGTGCCAGCTCACCACGGGACAGGGGTCCCAAAACGGATACGCAGTATTTT.

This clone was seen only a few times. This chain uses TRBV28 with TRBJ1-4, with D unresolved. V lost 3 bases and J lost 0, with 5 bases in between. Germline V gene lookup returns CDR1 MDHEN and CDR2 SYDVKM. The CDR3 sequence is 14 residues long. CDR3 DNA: TGTGCCAGCAGTTTGCAGGCAACTAATGAAAAACTGTTTTTT. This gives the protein CASSLQATNEKLFF.

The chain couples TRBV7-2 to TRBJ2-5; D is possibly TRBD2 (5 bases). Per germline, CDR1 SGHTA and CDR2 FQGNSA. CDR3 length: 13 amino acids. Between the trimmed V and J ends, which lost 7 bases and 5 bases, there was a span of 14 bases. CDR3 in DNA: TGTGCCAGCACCCGGGGTGATTTTGAGACCCAGTACTTC. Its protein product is CASTRGDFETQYF.

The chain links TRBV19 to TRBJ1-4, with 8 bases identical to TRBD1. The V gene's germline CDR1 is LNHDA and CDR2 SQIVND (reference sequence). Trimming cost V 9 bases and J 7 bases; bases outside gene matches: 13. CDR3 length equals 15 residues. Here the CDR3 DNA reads TGTGCCAGCAGCTATAATCAACAGGGGGGTGAAAAACTGTTTTTT. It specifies CASSYNQQGGEKLFF.

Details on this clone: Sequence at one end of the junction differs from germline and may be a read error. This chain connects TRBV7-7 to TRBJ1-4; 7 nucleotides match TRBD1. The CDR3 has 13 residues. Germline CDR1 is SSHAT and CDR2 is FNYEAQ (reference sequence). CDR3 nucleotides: TGTGCTAGCAGCCGTGACAGGGATGAAAAACTGTTTTTT. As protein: CASSRDRDEKLFF.

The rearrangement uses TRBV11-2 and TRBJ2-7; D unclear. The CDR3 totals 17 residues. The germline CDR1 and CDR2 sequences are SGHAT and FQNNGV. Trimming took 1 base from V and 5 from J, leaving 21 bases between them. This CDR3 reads CASSLVYPPRKTNEQYF. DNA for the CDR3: TGTGCCAGCAGCTTAGTTTACCCTCCAAGAAAGACAAACGAGCAGTACTTC.

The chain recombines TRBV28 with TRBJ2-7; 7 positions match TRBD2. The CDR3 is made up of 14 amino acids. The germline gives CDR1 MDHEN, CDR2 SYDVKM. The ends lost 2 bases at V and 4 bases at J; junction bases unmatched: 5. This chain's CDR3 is CASSLGGTIYEQYF. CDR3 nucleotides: TGTGCCAGCAGTTTAGGTGGGACTATATACGAGCAGTACTTC.

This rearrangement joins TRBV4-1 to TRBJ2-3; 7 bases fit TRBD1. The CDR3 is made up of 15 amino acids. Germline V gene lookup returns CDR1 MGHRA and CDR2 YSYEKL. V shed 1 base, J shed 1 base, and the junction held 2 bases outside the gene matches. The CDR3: CASSQVGQGTDTQYF. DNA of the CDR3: TGCGCCAGCAGCCAAGTAGGACAGGGCACAGATACGCAGTATTTT.

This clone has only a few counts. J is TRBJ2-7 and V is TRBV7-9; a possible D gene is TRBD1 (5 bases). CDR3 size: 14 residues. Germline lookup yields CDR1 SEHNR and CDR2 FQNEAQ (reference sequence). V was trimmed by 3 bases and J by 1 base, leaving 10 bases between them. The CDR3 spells CASSLAGPSYEQYF. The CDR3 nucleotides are TGTGCCAGCAGCTTGGCAGGGCCGTCCTACGAGCAGTACTTC.

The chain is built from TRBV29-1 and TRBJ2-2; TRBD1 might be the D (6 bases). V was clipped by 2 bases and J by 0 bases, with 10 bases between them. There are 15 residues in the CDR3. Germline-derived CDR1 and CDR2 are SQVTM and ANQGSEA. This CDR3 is CSVEQGPANTGELFF. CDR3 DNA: TGCAGCGTTGAACAGGGGCCAGCGAACACCGGGGAGCTGTTTTTT.